The 13 T cell receptor beta chains given below trace back to one sample, sequenced in a study of OX40 agonist ivuxolimab in advanced cancers. Data came from immunoSEQ multiplex PCR; TCRdb stores just in-frame clones and leaves some out. The data hold over 60,000 clones, with more than 80% observed a single time. This specimen was CD4+ or CD8+ T cells sorted from blood, taken in a trial of the OX40 agonist ivuxolimab. The receptors here all came from an adult with an advanced solid tumor such as melanoma, head and neck, liver or kidney cancer.

About this clone: Its ends do not fully match the called genes, so a read error is possible. V gene TRBV7-7 combines with J gene TRBJ2-1; weak D call: TRBD2 (6 bases). The length of the CDR3 is 17 residues. The V gene's germline CDR1 is SSHAT and CDR2 FNYEAQ (reference sequence). CDR3 nucleotide sequence: TGTGCTAGCAGCCCCTGTGGGGGTGAGGGACTTTACAATGAGCAGTTCTTC. It specifies CASSPCGGEGLYNEQFF.

Comments on this clone: Its ends do not fully match the called genes, so a read error is possible. V is TRBV6-1 and J is TRBJ2-7; D call uncertain. The CDR3 covers 15 residues. Germline CDR1 reads MNHNS; CDR2 reads SASEGT. CDR3 coding DNA: TGTGCCAGCAGCCCGACCCCAGACACGACCCCCGAGCAGCACTTC. Translating it yields CASSPTPDTTPEQHF.

The rearrangement uses TRBV30 and TRBJ2-7; D call uncertain. The CDR3 covers 11 residues. Germline V gene lookup returns CDR1 GTSNPN and CDR2 SVGIG (reference sequence). Trimming removed 0 bases from V and 6 bases from J, with 6 bases in between. Written as DNA, the CDR3 is TGTGCCTGGAGTGTGGGTCCCGAGCAGTACTTC. This codes for CAWSVGPEQYF.

This clone showed up just once. CDR3 residues: CSVAPRLAGETQYF. CDR3 bases: TGCAGCGTTGCCCCCCGACTAGCGGGAGAGACCCAGTACTTC. The chain recombines TRBV29-1 with TRBJ2-5; 10 nucleotides match TRBD2. CDR3 length: 14 amino acids. After removal of 4 bases from V and 4 bases from J, the junction contained 6 bases not matched to a gene. CDR1 and CDR2 from the germline V gene are SQVTM and ANQGSEA.

This chain links TRBV7-2 with TRBJ1-2, with TRBD1 matching over 7 bases. CDR1 and CDR2 from the germline V gene are SGHTA and FQGNSA. This CDR3 comprises 13 residues. Trimming removed 5 bases from V and 8 bases from J; junction bases left unmatched: 8. CDR3 protein: CASSQGGGRGYTF. The CDR3 nucleotides read TGTGCCAGCAGCCAGGGGGGAGGGCGAGGCTACACCTTC.

The chain joins TRBV9 to TRBJ1-2; D gene unclear. This CDR3 is built from 14 residues. V was shortened by 0 bases and J by 4 bases, with 10 bases between the two germline ends. In germline, CDR1 is SGDLS, CDR2 YYNGEE. As DNA, the CDR3 is TGTGCCAGCAGCGTAGCTAGCGGGCCCTATGGCTACACCTTC. It encodes CASSVASGPYGYTF.

The rearrangement joins TRBV5-4 to TRBJ2-5; D perhaps matches TRBD2 (6 bases). Germline V gives CDR1 SGHNT, CDR2 YYREEE (reference sequence). This CDR3 has 14 amino acids. Trimming took off 5 bases at V and 1 base at J, with 12 bases between the two ends. In DNA, the CDR3 is TGTGCCAGCAGTCCCCCGGGGGTCCAAGAGACCCAGTACTTC. Protein sequence: CASSPPGVQETQYF.

V and J are TRBV18 and TRBJ2-3; unclear D gene. Trimming stripped 6 bases from V and 4 bases from J, with 11 bases between. The CDR3 spans 13 residues. Per germline, CDR1 KGHSH and CDR2 LQKENI. The CDR3 region is CASSPESADTQYF. CDR3 bases: TGTGCCAGCTCGCCAGAAAGCGCAGATACGCAGTATTTT.

The V and J genes are TRBV6-1 and TRBJ2-2, with 7 bases fitting TRBD1. V was clipped by 4 bases and J by 0 bases; unmatched bases: 5. CDR1 and CDR2 (germline): MNHNS, SASEGT. The CDR3 spans 16 residues. The CDR3 DNA sequence: TGTGCCAGCAGTGTATCGGGGACAGCGAACACCGGGGAGCTGTTTTTT. Its protein is CASSVSGTANTGELFF.

The DNA for the CDR3 is TGTGCCAGCAGCTTGGGAAGGACAGGGGGCAAAGAGACCCAGTACTTC. It encodes CASSLGRTGGKETQYF. The rearrangement uses TRBV5-6 and TRBJ2-5, with 11 bases matching TRBD1. The V gene's germline CDR1 is SGHDT and CDR2 YYEEEE. The V and J ends lost 0 bases and 3 bases, in that order; junction bases with no gene match: 4. This CDR3 has 16 amino acids.

This clone was found once. This chain connects TRBV4-2 to TRBJ1-3; TRBD1 matches 9 bases. Germline V gene lookup returns CDR1 LGHNA and CDR2 YNFKEQ. The CDR3 is 20 residues long. V shed 0 bases and J 3 bases; nucleotides not matched to a gene: 15. The CDR3 region has the DNA TGTGCCAGCAGCCAAGAAAGCCTTAAACAGGGGGCTACGTTTGGAAACACCATATATTTT. It specifies CASSQESLKQGATFGNTIYF.

The J gene is TRBJ2-1, the V gene TRBV29-1; 7 bases are shared with TRBD1. Germline V gives CDR1 SQVTM, CDR2 ANQGSEA. V lost 7 bases, J lost 6 bases, and 6 bases stayed unmatched. This CDR3 comprises 12 residues. In nucleotides, the CDR3 is TGCAGCGAGGTGGGGGACAGCAATGAGCAGTTCTTC. It encodes CSEVGDSNEQFF.

A note on this clone: At one end the junction does not follow the germline gene, possibly because of a read error. The genes are TRBV7-7 and TRBJ2-1, with 7 bases that match TRBD1. The germline V gene has CDR1 SSHAT and CDR2 FNYEAQ (reference sequence). CDR3 length: 14 residues. CDR3 residues: CASSLDRVGNEQFF. The DNA for the CDR3 is TGTGCTAGCAGCTTAGACAGGGTGGGCAATGAGCAGTTCTTC.